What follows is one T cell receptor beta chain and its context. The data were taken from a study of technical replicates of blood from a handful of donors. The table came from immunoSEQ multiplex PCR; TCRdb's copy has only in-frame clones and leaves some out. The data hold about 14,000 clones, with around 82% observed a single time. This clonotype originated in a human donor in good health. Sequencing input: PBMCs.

The CDR3 DNA is TGTGCCAGTAGTATCCAGGACAGTACGGGGCAGTACTTC. Its translation: CASSIQDSTGQYF. V and J are TRBV19 and TRBJ2-7; tentatively, D is TRBD1 (6 bases). Germline CDR1 and CDR2: LNHDA and SQIVND (reference sequence). V was cut by 3 bases and J by 9 bases, with 15 bases left in between. The CDR3 has 13 residues.